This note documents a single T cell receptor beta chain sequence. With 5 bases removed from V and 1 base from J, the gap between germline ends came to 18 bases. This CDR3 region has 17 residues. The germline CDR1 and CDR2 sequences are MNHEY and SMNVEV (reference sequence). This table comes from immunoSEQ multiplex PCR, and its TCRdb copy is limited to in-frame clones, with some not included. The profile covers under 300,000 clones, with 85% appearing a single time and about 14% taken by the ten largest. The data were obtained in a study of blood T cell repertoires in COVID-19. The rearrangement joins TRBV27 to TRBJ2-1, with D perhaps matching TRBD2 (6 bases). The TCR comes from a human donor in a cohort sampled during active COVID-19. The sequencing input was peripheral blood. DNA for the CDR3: TGTGCCAGCAGTCCCGCCCAACTAGCTCTATCCTACAATGAGCAGTTCTTC. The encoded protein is CASSPAQLALSYNEQFF.